The 28 T cell receptor beta chains listed next were all sequenced from one sample in a study of cytomegalovirus exposure and HLA in healthy donors. The data were produced by immunoSEQ multiplex PCR, yet TCRdb's version contains in-frame clones alone and is incomplete. Of tens of thousands of clones listed, approximately 97% were seen once; the top ten hold around 1.5%. The sample taken for sequencing was PBMCs. These receptors all stem from a woman in her late teens or twenties in good health and CMV-seropositive.

The chain uses TRBV4-2 and TRBJ1-1; 7 positions agree with TRBD1. The CDR3 contains 16 residues. J was trimmed by 4 bases and V by 0 bases; bases with no gene match: 8. CDR1 and CDR2 from the germline V gene are LGHNA and YNFKEQ. The CDR3 is CASSQDRATGSTEAFF. CDR3 in DNA: TGTGCCAGCAGCCAAGATCGGGCGACAGGGTCCACTGAAGCTTTCTTT.

The chain combines TRBV30 with TRBJ2-7, with a possible D match to TRBD2 (5 bases). Germline values: CDR1 GTSNPN, CDR2 SVGIG (reference sequence). The CDR3 is 12 residues long. With 1 base removed from V and 3 bases from J, the gap between germline ends came to 7 bases. CDR3 sequence reads: CAWSDTSYEQYF. The CDR3 DNA reads as TGTGCCTGGAGTGATACTAGCTACGAGCAGTACTTC.

The V and J genes are TRBV19 and TRBJ1-2, with D possibly TRBD1 on 6 matching bases. The CDR3 extends over 15 amino acids. V was clipped by 3 bases and J by 3 bases, with 14 bases between them. Germline lookup yields CDR1 LNHDA and CDR2 SQIVND (reference sequence). The CDR3 loop is CASSMLGHGYYGYTF. The CDR3 region has the DNA TGTGCCAGTAGTATGTTGGGACACGGGTACTATGGCTACACCTTC.

In its sample, this clone was seen once. The J gene is TRBJ2-7, the V gene TRBV13; 10 positions agree with TRBD2. The length of the CDR3 is 16 residues. The trim removed 6 bases at V and 0 bases at J, leaving 8 bases unmatched. Germline V gives CDR1 PRHDT, CDR2 FYEKMQ (reference sequence). The CDR3 nucleotides are TGTGCCAGCAGACGGGGACTAGCGTATGACTCCTACGAGCAGTACTTC. It is translated as CASRRGLAYDSYEQYF.

This clone has a single count. The genes are TRBV30 and TRBJ2-7; no reliable D call. The germline gives CDR1 GTSNPN, CDR2 SVGIG (reference sequence). This CDR3 contains 16 residues. Deletions cut 4 bases from V and 3 bases from J, with 22 bases between. The CDR3 nucleotides are TGTGCCTGGACCTACCTGACTGGTTCCGCCCTCTACGAGCAGTACTTC. Translated, it gives CAWTYLTGSALYEQYF.

The chain combines TRBV5-1 with TRBJ1-1; weak D call: TRBD1 (5 bases). Germline values: CDR1 SGHRS, CDR2 YFSETQ. V lost 5 bases, J lost 6 bases, and 26 bases lay in between. This CDR3 contains 17 residues. CDR3 bases: TGCGCCAGCAGATTACTACGACCTGGGGCCCGAGACGCTGAAGCTTTCTTT. Its translation is CASRLLRPGARDAEAFF.

The chain is built from TRBV10-3 and TRBJ2-2; D is undetermined. Trimming removed 10 bases from V and 6 bases from J, with 18 bases in between. The CDR3 is made up of 14 amino acids. CDR1 is ENHRY and CDR2 is SYGVKD in the germline V gene. CDR3 amino acids: CATAGSVFAGELFF. The CDR3, as DNA: TGTGCCACCGCAGGCTCGGTGTTCGCCGGGGAGCTGTTTTTT.

This chain uses TRBV6-1 with TRBJ2-2, with 12 positions matching TRBD2. The CDR3 extends over 15 amino acids. From germline, CDR1 is MNHNS and CDR2 SASEGT. V shed 8 bases, J shed 5 bases, and the junction held 6 bases outside the gene matches. CDR3 in amino acids: CASVGLAGLTGELFF. CDR3 in DNA: TGTGCCAGCGTAGGACTAGCGGGATTAACCGGGGAGCTGTTTTTT.

This clone is medium-sized by share. V and J are TRBV4-2 and TRBJ2-7; perhaps TRBD2 as D (5 bases). CDR1 and CDR2 (germline): LGHNA, YNFKEQ. The CDR3 is 15 residues long. V was shortened by 0 bases and J by 0 bases, with 9 bases between the two germline ends. CDR3 DNA: TGTGCCAGCAGCCAAGAACTAGGTAACTCCTACGAGCAGTACTTC. This translates into CASSQELGNSYEQYF.

J is TRBJ2-5 and V is TRBV5-6; perhaps TRBD1 as D (6 bases). Germline V gene lookup returns CDR1 SGHDT and CDR2 YYEEEE. The CDR3 runs to 13 residues. The V and J ends lost 1 base and 7 bases respectively, with 11 bases between them. The CDR3 reads CASSLPHRVTQYF. The CDR3 DNA follows: TGTGCCAGCAGCTTGCCGCACAGGGTGACCCAGTACTTC.

There are a few counts of this clone. The V gene is TRBV5-6, the J gene TRBJ1-2; 12 nucleotides line up with TRBD1. Germline V gives CDR1 SGHDT, CDR2 YYEEEE. The CDR3 totals 15 residues. The J segment lost 4 bases and the V segment lost 3 bases, leaving 4 bases of the junction unmatched. CDR3: CASSWDRGPPYGYTF. Written as DNA, the CDR3 is TGTGCCAGCAGCTGGGACAGGGGGCCTCCCTATGGCTACACCTTC.

This chain connects TRBV28 to TRBJ2-7; possibly TRBD1 for D (5 bases). The CDR3 length is 13 residues. Trimming removed 5 bases at V and 6 bases at J, with 14 bases between. CDR1 is MDHEN and CDR2 is SYDVKM in the germline V gene. The CDR3 DNA reads as TGTGCCAGCAGTGGGCCGGGTACAGGCGAGCAGTACTTC. Encoded protein: CASSGPGTGEQYF.

The genes are TRBV2 and TRBJ1-5, with unresolved D. The CDR3 is 14 residues long. The germline CDR1 and CDR2 sequences are SNHLY and FYNNEI. V lost 6 bases to trimming and J lost 2 bases, with 11 bases between them. The CDR3 is CASSANRGNQPQHF. As DNA, the CDR3 is TGTGCCAGCAGCGCAAACCGGGGCAATCAGCCCCAGCATTTT.

This sequence joins TRBV5-6 and TRBJ2-7; 7 bases line up with TRBD2. J lost 0 bases, V lost 1 base, and 4 bases had no gene match. This CDR3 spans 15 amino acids. The germline V gene encodes CDR1 SGHDT and CDR2 YYEEEE. The CDR3 region is CASSLRSGISYEQYF. CDR3 sequence (DNA): TGTGCCAGCAGCTTGAGGAGCGGGATCTCCTACGAGCAGTACTTC.

This clone was found once. For the CDR3, the DNA is TGTGCCAGCAGCCCGGGACAGGGGCATACTGAAGCTTTCTTT. Translation gives CASSPGQGHTEAFF. V gene TRBV7-2 combines with J gene TRBJ1-1; TRBD1 aligns across 10 bases. The V and J ends lost 5 bases and 5 bases, in that order; junction bases with no gene match: 5. Germline-derived CDR1 and CDR2 are SGHTA and FQGNSA. The CDR3 is made up of 14 amino acids.

J is TRBJ2-3 and V is TRBV19; TRBD1 is a possible D gene (6 bases). Deletions cut 4 bases from V and 5 bases from J, with 7 bases between. Germline CDR1 is LNHDA and CDR2 is SQIVND (reference sequence). The CDR3 consists of 12 residues. CDR3 DNA: TGTGCCAGTAGTACAGGGGTAGATACGCAGTATTTT. Residues: CASSTGVDTQYF. The variable domain in full, completed from reference TRBV19 and TRBJ2-3, reads DGGITQSPKYLFRKEGQNVTLSCEQNLNHDAMYWYRQDPGQGLRLIYYSQIVNDFQKGDIAEGYSVSREKKESFPLTVTSAQKNPTAFYLCASSTGVDTQYFGPGTRLTVL.

This clone appeared a few times. V usage is TRBV28 and J usage is TRBJ1-2; TRBD1 agrees at 7 bases. CDR1 and CDR2 from the germline V gene are MDHEN and SYDVKM. The length of the CDR3 is 16 residues. Trimming at V came to 6 bases and at J to 1 base, leaving 11 bases not matched to a gene. The CDR3 DNA follows: TGTGCCAGCAGGGGCGGTGGACAGGTCCTTAACTATGGCTACACCTTC. Residues: CASRGGGQVLNYGYTF.

The rearrangement links TRBV18 to TRBJ2-1; D is unresolved. Trimming cost V 3 bases and J 8 bases, with 11 bases left between them. Germline V CDR1 and CDR2: KGHSH, LQKENI. CDR3 length: 13 residues. The CDR3 coding sequence is TGTGCCAGCTCACCGCGAGGAGTCTATGAGCAGTTCTTC. Protein: CASSPRGVYEQFF. The variable domain in full, completed from reference TRBV18 and TRBJ2-1, reads NAGVMQNPRHLVRRRGQEARLRCSPMKGHSHVYWYRQLPEEGLKFMVYLQKENIIDESGMPKERFSAEFPKEGPSILRIQQVVRGDSAAYFCASSPRGVYEQFFGPGTRLTVL.

V gene TRBV19 combines with J gene TRBJ1-5, with TRBD1 identical over 9 bases. The CDR3 runs to 14 residues. Germline V CDR1 and CDR2: LNHDA, SQIVND (reference sequence). Trimming removed 5 bases from V and 7 bases from J; junction bases left unmatched: 6. The CDR3 here is CASSSDRGGQPQHF. For the CDR3, the DNA is TGTGCCAGTAGTTCGGACAGGGGTGGACAGCCCCAGCATTTT.

The V and J genes are TRBV18 and TRBJ2-1, with 13 bases aligning to TRBD2. This CDR3 comprises 17 residues. Germline-derived CDR1 and CDR2 are KGHSH and LQKENI. V shed 3 bases, J shed 1 base, and the junction held 3 bases outside the gene matches. The CDR3 is CASSPVGLAGSYNEQFF. The CDR3 region has the DNA TGTGCCAGCTCACCCGTGGGACTAGCGGGATCCTACAATGAGCAGTTCTTC.

The rearrangement links TRBV4-2 to TRBJ2-1, with 7 bases lining up with TRBD2. After removal of 4 bases from V and 0 bases from J, the junction contained 6 bases not matched to a gene. The CDR3 contains 16 residues. Germline V lookup: CDR1 LGHNA, CDR2 YNFKEQ. CDR3: CASSPGRGNSYNEQFF. CDR3 in DNA: TGTGCCAGCAGCCCGGGGCGGGGGAACTCCTACAATGAGCAGTTCTTC.

This clone was counted once. This rearrangement joins TRBV19 to TRBJ1-5; 7 bases line up with TRBD1. Germline V gene data show CDR1 as LNHDA and CDR2 as SQIVND (reference sequence). V lost 4 bases and J lost 4; bases outside the gene matches: 7. CDR3 size: 15 residues. The chain's CDR3 is CASSSLQGPNQPQHF. The CDR3, as DNA: TGTGCCAGTAGTAGCTTACAGGGGCCGAATCAGCCCCAGCATTTT.

This rearrangement joins TRBV5-1 to TRBJ2-7; TRBD2 aligns across 11 bases. CDR3 size: 16 residues. The germline V gene encodes CDR1 SGHRS and CDR2 YFSETQ. The V and J ends lost 4 bases and 7 bases, in that order; junction bases with no gene match: 13. CDR3 nucleotides: TGCGCCAGCAGCCCGGGACTAGCGGAGCCCGTTCTGGAGCAGTACTTC. This gives the protein CASSPGLAEPVLEQYF.

The chain employs TRBV4-1 and TRBJ2-2, with D uncertain. Germline assignment: CDR1 MGHRA and CDR2 YSYEKL. The CDR3 spans 13 residues. Trimming left V 4 bases short and J 4 bases short, with 7 bases between. The CDR3 DNA is TGCGCCAGCAGCCCTCTAAGCACCGGGGAGCTGTTTTTT. It codes for CASSPLSTGELFF.

The rearrangement links TRBV10-2 to TRBJ2-3; D may be TRBD2 (5 bases). With 1 base removed from V and 1 base from J, the gap between germline ends came to 12 bases. CDR1 and CDR2 (germline): WSHSY, SAAADI. The CDR3 loop spans 16 amino acids. CDR3 residues: CASSEFSDSGTDTQYF. The CDR3 DNA reads TGCGCCAGCAGTGAGTTTAGCGACTCCGGCACAGATACGCAGTATTTT.

In nucleotides, the CDR3 is TGTGCCAGCAGACCCGCGGGAGGGAGCACAGATACGCAGTATTTT. This gives the protein CASRPAGGSTDTQYF. The chain recombines TRBV11-1 with TRBJ2-3, with 9 bases matching TRBD2. Trimming removed 6 bases from V and 0 bases from J; junction bases left unmatched: 4. The CDR3 is 15 amino acids. Germline CDR1 reads SGHAT; CDR2 reads FQDESV (reference sequence).

This chain joins TRBV6-5 and TRBJ2-1, with 12 nucleotides matching TRBD1. In germline, CDR1 is MNHEY, CDR2 SVGAGI. The V segment lost 6 bases and the J segment 9 bases; nucleotides outside the gene matches: 9. The CDR3 contains 15 residues. The CDR3, as DNA: TGTGCCAGCAGCCGGGGACAGGGGGCTCCCGGTGAGCAGTTCTTC. Translated, it gives CASSRGQGAPGEQFF.

The V and J genes are TRBV7-9 and TRBJ2-7; TRBD2 might be the D (6 bases). This CDR3 comprises 14 residues. The V gene lost 5 bases and the J gene lost 1 base, with 12 bases spanning the gap. The germline V gene encodes CDR1 SEHNR and CDR2 FQNEAQ (reference sequence). This CDR3 is CASSPSATSYEQYF. The CDR3 region has the DNA TGTGCCAGCAGCCCTAGCGCGACTTCCTACGAGCAGTACTTC.